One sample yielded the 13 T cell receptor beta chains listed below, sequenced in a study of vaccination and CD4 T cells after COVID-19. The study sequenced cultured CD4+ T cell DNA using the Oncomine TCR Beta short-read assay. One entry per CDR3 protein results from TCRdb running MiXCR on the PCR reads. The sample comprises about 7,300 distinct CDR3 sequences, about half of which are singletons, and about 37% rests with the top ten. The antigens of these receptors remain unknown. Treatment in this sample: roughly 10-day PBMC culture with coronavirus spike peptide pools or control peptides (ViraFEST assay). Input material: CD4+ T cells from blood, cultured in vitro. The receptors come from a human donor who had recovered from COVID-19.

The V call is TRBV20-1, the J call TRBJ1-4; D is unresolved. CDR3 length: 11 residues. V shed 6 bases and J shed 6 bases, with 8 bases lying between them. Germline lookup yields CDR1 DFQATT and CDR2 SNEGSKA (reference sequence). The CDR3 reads CSADGDEKLFF. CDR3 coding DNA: TGCAGTGCAGACGGGGATGAAAAACTGTTTTTT.

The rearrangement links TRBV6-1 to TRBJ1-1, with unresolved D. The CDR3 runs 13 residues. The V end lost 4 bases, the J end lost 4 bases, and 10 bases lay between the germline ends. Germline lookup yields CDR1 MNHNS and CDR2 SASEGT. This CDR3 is CASSGRWGTEAFF. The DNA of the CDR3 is TGTGCCAGCAGTGGGAGATGGGGCACTGAAGCTTTCTTT.

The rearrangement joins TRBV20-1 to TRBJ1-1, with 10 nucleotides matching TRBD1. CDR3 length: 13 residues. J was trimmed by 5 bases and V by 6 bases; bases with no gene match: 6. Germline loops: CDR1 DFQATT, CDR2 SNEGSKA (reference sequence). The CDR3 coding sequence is TGCAGTGCGCGACAGGGGGCTAAGACTGAAGCTTTCTTT. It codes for CSARQGAKTEAFF.

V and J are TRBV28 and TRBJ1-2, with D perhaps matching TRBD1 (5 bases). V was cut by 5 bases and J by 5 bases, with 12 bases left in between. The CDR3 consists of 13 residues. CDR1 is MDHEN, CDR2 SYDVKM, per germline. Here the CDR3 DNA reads TGTGCCAGCAGTCTCCCGGCAGGGTATGGCTACACCTTC. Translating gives CASSLPAGYGYTF.

CDR3 region: CASSSVGGPYNEQFF. The CDR3 region has the DNA TGTGCCAGCAGCTCTGTAGGGGGGCCCTACAATGAGCAGTTCTTC. The chain uses TRBV7-3 and TRBJ2-1; perhaps D is TRBD1 or TRBD2 (6 bases each). Germline-derived CDR1 and CDR2 are SGHTA and FQGTGA. There are 15 residues in the CDR3. The V gene lost 4 bases and the J gene lost 2 bases, with 12 bases spanning the gap.

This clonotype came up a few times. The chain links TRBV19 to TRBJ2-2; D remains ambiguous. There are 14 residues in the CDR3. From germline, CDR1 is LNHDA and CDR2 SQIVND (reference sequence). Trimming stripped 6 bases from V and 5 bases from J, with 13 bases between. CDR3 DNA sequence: TGTGCCAGTAGAAAGGAAGTGGGGACCGGGGAGCTGTTTTTT. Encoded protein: CASRKEVGTGELFF.

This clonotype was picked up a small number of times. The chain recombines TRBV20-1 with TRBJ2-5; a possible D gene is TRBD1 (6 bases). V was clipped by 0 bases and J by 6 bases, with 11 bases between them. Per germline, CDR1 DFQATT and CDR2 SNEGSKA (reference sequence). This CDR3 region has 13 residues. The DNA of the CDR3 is TGCAGTGCTAGAGAGAGTCAGGGGAAGACCCAGTACTTC. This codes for CSARESQGKTQYF.

CDR3 nucleotide sequence: TGTGCCAGCAGTTACGGGGAAATCAACGAGCAGTACTTC. Its translation is CASSYGEINEQYF. The genes are TRBV6-2 or TRBV6-3 and TRBJ2-7; D is unresolved. CDR3 size: 13 residues. Germline V gene sequence: CDR1 MNHEY, CDR2 SVGEGT. Trimming stripped 2 bases from V and 5 bases from J, with 10 bases between.

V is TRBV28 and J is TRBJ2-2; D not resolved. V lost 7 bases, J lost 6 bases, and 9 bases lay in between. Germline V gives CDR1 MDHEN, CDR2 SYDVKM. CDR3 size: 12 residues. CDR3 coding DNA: TGTGCCAGCATCTCTTATTCCGGGGAGCTGTTTTTT. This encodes CASISYSGELFF.

CDR3 amino acids: CATSAWGNEAFF. In DNA, the CDR3 is TGTGCCACCAGTGCGTGGGGGAATGAAGCTTTCTTT. The V and J genes are TRBV24-1 and TRBJ1-1; possibly TRBD1 for D (5 bases). This CDR3 spans 12 amino acids. Trimming left V 5 bases short and J 7 bases short, with 10 bases between. Germline CDR1 reads KGHDR; CDR2 reads SFDVKD.

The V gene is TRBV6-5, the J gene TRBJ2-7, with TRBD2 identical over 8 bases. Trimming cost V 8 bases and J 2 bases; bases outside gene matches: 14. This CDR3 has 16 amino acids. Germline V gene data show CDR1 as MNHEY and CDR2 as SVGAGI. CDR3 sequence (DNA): TGTGCCAGCGGTTCGCCCCGGCTAGCGGGTACCTACGAGCAGTACTTC. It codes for CASGSPRLAGTYEQYF.

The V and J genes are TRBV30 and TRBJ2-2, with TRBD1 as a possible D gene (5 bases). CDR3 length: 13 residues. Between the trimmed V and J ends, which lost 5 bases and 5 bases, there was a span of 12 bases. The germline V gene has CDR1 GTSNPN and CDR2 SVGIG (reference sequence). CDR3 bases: TGTGCCTGGGCTCAGGGTAATACCGGGGAGCTGTTTTTT. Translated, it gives CAWAQGNTGELFF.

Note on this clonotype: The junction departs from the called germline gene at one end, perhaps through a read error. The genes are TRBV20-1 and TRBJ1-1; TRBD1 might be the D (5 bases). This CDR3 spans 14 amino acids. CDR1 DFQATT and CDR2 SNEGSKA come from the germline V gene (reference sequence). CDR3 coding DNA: TGCAGTGCTAGAGATCAGGGTGTTGGCACTGAAGCTCTCTTT. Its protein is CSARDQGVGTEALF.